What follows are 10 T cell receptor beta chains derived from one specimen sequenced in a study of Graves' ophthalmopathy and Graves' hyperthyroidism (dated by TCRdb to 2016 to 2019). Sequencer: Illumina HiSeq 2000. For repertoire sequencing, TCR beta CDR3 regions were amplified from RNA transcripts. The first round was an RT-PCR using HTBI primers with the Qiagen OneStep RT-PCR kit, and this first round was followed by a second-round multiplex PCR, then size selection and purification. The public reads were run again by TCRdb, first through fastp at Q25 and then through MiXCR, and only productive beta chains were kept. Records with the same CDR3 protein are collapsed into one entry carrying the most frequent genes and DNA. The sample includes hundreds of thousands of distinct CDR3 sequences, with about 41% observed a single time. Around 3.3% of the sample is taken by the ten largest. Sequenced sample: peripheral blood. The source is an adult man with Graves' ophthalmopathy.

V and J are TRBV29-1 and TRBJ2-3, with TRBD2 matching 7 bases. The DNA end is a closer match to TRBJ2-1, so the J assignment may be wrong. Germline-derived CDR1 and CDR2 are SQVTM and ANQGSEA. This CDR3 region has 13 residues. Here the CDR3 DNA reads TGCAGCGTTGAGGGCGGGAGTCGGGATGAGCAGTTCTTC. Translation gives CSVEGGSRDEQFF.

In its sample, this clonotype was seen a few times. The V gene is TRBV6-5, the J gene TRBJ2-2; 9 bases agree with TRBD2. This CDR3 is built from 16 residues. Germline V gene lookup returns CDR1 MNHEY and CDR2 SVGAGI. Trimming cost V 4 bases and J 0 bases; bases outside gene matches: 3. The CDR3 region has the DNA TGTGCCAGCAGTTCCTCTAGCGGGGCGAACACCGGGGAGCTGTTTTTT. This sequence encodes CASSSSSGANTGELFF.

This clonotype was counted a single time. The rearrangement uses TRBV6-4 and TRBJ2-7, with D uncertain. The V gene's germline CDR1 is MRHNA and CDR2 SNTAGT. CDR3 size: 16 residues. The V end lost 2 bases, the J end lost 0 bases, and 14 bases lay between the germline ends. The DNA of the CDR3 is TGTGCCAGCAGTGACGGAAAGGGCTCAAGCTCCTACGAGCAGTACTTC. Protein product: CASSDGKGSSSYEQYF.

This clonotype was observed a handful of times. CDR3 nucleotides: TGTGCCAGCAGTAGCCGGACCTATGGCTACACCTTC. Translated: CASSSRTYGYTF. This sequence joins TRBV11-2 and TRBJ1-2, with D unresolved. The ends were cut back, 6 bases at V and 4 bases at J, with 9 bases in the middle. Looked up from germline, CDR1 is SGHAT and CDR2 is FQNNGV. The CDR3 totals 12 residues.

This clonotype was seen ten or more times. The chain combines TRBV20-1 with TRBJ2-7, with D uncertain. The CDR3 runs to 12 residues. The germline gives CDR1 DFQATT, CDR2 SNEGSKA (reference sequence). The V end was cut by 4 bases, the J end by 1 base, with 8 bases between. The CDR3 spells CSATDGSYEQYF. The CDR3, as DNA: TGCAGTGCTACGGACGGATCCTACGAGCAGTACTTC.

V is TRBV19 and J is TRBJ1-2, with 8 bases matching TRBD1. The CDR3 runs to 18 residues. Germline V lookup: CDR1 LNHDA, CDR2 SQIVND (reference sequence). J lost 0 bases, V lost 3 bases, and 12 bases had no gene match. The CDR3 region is CASSISGGHRLANYGYTF. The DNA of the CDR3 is TGTGCCAGTAGTATTTCAGGGGGCCATCGTCTCGCTAACTATGGCTACACCTTC.

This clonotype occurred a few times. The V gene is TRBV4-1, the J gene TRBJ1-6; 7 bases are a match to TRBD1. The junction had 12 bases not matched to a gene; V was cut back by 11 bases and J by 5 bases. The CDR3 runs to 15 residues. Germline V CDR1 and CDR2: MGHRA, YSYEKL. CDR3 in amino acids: CAGGGVQGDNSPLHF. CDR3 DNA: TGCGCCGGGGGAGGCGTTCAGGGGGATAATTCACCCCTCCACTTT.

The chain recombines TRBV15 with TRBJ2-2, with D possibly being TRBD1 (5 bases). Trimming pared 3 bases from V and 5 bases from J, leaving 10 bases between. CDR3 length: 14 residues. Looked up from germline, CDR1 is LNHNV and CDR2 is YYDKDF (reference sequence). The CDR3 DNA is TGTGCCACCAGCAGCATTCAGGGAACCGGGGAGCTGTTTTTT. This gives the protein CATSSIQGTGELFF.

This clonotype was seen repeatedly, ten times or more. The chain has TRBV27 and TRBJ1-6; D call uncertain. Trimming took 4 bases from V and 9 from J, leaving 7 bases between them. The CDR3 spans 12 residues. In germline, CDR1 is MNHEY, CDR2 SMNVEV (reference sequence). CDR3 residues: CASSSVGSPLHF. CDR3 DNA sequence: TGTGCCAGCAGTTCGGTTGGTTCACCCCTCCACTTT.

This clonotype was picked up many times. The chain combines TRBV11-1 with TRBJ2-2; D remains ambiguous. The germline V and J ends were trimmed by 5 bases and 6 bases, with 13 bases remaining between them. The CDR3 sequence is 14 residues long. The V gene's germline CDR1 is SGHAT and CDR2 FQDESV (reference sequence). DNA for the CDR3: TGTGCCAGCAGCCTCCTGGACGTCTCCGGGGAGCTGTTTTTT. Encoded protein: CASSLLDVSGELFF.